The 3 T cell receptor beta chains below all came from one sample that was sequenced in a study of T cell repertoires and Cas9 in healthy adults. The protocol was immunoSEQ multiplex PCR, while the TCRdb copy is restricted to in-frame clones and leaves out a portion. Of over 14,000 clones detected, roughly 89% appear once; the ten largest clones hold around 1.5%. Material: Tregs (CD4+, CD25+, CD127-, CD137-, CD154-) from PBMCs; culture status not recorded. Receptors originate from a human donor in good health.

As for this clone: Compared with germline, one end of the junction differs, possibly owing to a read error. CDR3 nucleotide sequence: TGCGCCAGCAGCCAAGATCTTAGGGGGCTTAGTAATGAAAAACCGTTTTTT. It specifies CASSQDLRGLSNEKPFF. V gene TRBV4-3 combines with J gene TRBJ1-4; 7 nucleotides agree with TRBD1. This CDR3 region has 17 residues. CDR1 is LGHNA and CDR2 is YSLEER in the germline V gene.

This clone appeared a single time. This chain uses TRBV10-2 with TRBJ2-7, with D possibly being TRBD1 (5 bases). V was pared by 5 bases and J by 1 base, with 15 bases between. CDR3 size: 15 residues. Looked up from germline, CDR1 is WSHSY and CDR2 is SAAADI. CDR3 loop: CASSKGPHYSYEQYV. In nucleotides, the CDR3 is TGCGCCAGCAGTAAGGGGCCCCACTATTCCTACGAGCAGTACGTC.

This chain uses TRBV10-3 with TRBJ1-5, with TRBD1 as a possible D gene (6 bases). Germline V gene sequence: CDR1 ENHRY, CDR2 SYGVKD. The CDR3 covers 16 residues. Trimming removed 3 bases from V and 7 bases from J, with 19 bases in between. CDR3 nucleotides: TGTGCCATCAGTGAAATGTTCGGGGGGCAAGGGCAGCCCCAGCATTTT. It yields the protein CAISEMFGGQGQPQHF.